This T cell receptor (beta chain) was captured in a study of blood T cell repertoires in COVID-19. Profiling relied on immunoSEQ multiplex PCR, and the TCRdb table lists in-frame clones only, not all of them. The data show 150,000 to 200,000 clones, 84% seen once. The CDR3 covers 15 residues. The germline V gene has CDR1 LNHNV and CDR2 YYDKDF (reference sequence). V was shortened by 9 bases and J by 9 bases, with 26 bases between the two germline ends. This rearrangement joins TRBV15 to TRBJ1-2; the D gene is possibly TRBD1 (5 bases). The specimen sequenced was peripheral blood. The clonotype comes from a human donor with acute or convalescent COVID-19. The donor label of this sample is uncertain. The CDR3 region has the DNA TGTGCCACGTCCAGAGGTTCGGGGGAAGTTACGAGCTACACCTTC. Translation gives CATSRGSGEVTSYTF.